This T cell receptor beta chain was profiled in a study of technical replicates of blood from several donors. TCRdb's copy holds only in-frame clones and misses some; the assay was immunoSEQ multiplex PCR. This table holds around 93,000 clones, approximately 95% found once. The CDR3 sequence is 14 residues long. The V end was cut by 5 bases, the J end by 5 bases, with 15 bases between. Germline-derived CDR1 and CDR2 are SGHTA and FQGNSA. This sequence originates from a human donor in good health. This chain uses TRBV7-2 with TRBJ1-2; D gene ambiguous. Sequences were obtained from T cells isolated from PBMCs. CDR3 in amino acids: CASSTLLQSYGYTF. CDR3 in DNA: TGTGCCAGCAGCACCTTGCTGCAGTCATATGGCTACACCTTC.